These 26 T cell receptor beta chains came from one sample sequenced in a study of shared clonotypes between healthy human individuals. Sequencing used immunoSEQ multiplex PCR; TCRdb keeps in-frame clones, though not all of them. This table has about 2.3 million clones, roughly 93% appearing once. The sequencing input was naive CD4+ T cells from PBMCs. Subset described: CD45RA+ positively selected. These receptors were collected from a man between 18 and 35 years old in good health. Some clones in this sample may be carry-over from other donors' samples.

Concerning this clone itself: The same CDR3 can be traced to other DNA sequences in this sample. The chain has TRBV5-1 and TRBJ2-1; TRBD2 matches at 12 bases. Germline trimming cut 4 bases from V and 6 bases from J; bases unmatched to any gene: 5. The germline V gene encodes CDR1 SGHRS and CDR2 YFSETQ. The CDR3 sequence is 15 residues long. CDR3: CASSLAGGPGNEQFF. The CDR3, as DNA: TGCGCCAGCAGCCTAGCGGGAGGGCCCGGCAATGAGCAGTTCTTC.

Of note for this clone: The identical CDR3 is also encoded by other nucleotide sequences in the sample. V gene TRBV5-1 combines with J gene TRBJ2-3, with 7 bases fitting TRBD2. The CDR3 is made up of 14 amino acids. Germline V lookup: CDR1 SGHRS, CDR2 YFSETQ. The J segment lost 3 bases and the V segment lost 0 bases, leaving 1 base of the junction unmatched. The CDR3 nucleotides are TGCGCCAGCAGCTTGGGCGGGAGTACAGATACGCAGTATTTT. It codes for CASSLGGSTDTQYF. Together with reference TRBV5-1 and TRBJ2-3, the CDR3 gives the full variable domain: KAGVTQTPRYLIKTRGQQVTLSCSPISGHRSVSWYQQTPGQGLQFLFEYFSETQRNKGNFPGRFSGRQFSNSRSEMNVSTLELGDSALYLCASSLGGSTDTQYFGPGTRLTVL.

The genes are TRBV18 and TRBJ1-2; D not certain. CDR1 is KGHSH, CDR2 LQKENI, per germline. The CDR3 consists of 14 residues. Trimming cost V 6 bases and J 0 bases, with 11 bases left between them. Here the CDR3 reads CASSQDHSNYGYTF. CDR3 in DNA: TGTGCCAGCTCCCAGGACCACTCTAACTATGGCTACACCTTC.

The gene calls are TRBV28 and TRBJ2-5; TRBD2 might be the D (6 bases). Trimming shortened V by 4 bases and J by 5 bases, and 14 bases separated the two germline ends. This CDR3 spans 14 amino acids. Germline-derived CDR1 and CDR2 are MDHEN and SYDVKM. CDR3 sequence: CASSSTRFGETQYF. CDR3 bases: TGTGCCAGCAGTTCGACTAGGTTTGGGGAGACCCAGTACTTC.

This rearrangement joins TRBV10-2 to TRBJ2-7; 7 bases are a match to TRBD1. CDR1 is WSHSY, CDR2 SAAADI, per germline. Germline trimming cut 5 bases from V and 5 bases from J; bases unmatched to any gene: 3. This CDR3 is 12 amino acids long. The CDR3 nucleotides read TGCGCCAGCAGTAGGGGGCGGAACGAGCAGTACTTC. Encoded protein: CASSRGRNEQYF.

V gene TRBV5-1 combines with J gene TRBJ2-3, with D possibly TRBD1 on 5 matching bases. The V end lost 1 base, the J end lost 2 bases, and 14 bases lay between the germline ends. This CDR3 region has 16 residues. Germline CDR1 SGHRS, CDR2 YFSETQ. Here the CDR3 reads CASSLMGPPSTDTQYF. CDR3 DNA: TGCGCCAGCAGCTTGATGGGGCCCCCGTCCACAGATACGCAGTATTTT.

As regards this clone: In the same sample, other DNA sequences code for this CDR3. The V call is TRBV28, the J call TRBJ1-5; D gene ambiguous. This CDR3 spans 13 amino acids. Germline loops: CDR1 MDHEN, CDR2 SYDVKM. V was pared by 2 bases and J by 1 base, with 3 bases between. This CDR3 is CASSLDSNQPQHF. The DNA of the CDR3 is TGTGCCAGCAGTTTAGACAGCAATCAGCCCCAGCATTTT.

The gene calls are TRBV18 and TRBJ1-1, with D hard to call. The germline V gene encodes CDR1 KGHSH and CDR2 LQKENI. There are 16 residues in the CDR3. Deletions cut 4 bases from V and 4 bases from J, with 19 bases between. In DNA, the CDR3 is TGTGCCAGCTCACTTACCACGAGCAGCATTGGCACTGAAGCTTTCTTT. Its translation: CASSLTTSSIGTEAFF.

The chain carries TRBV5-1 and TRBJ1-1, with D perhaps TRBD1 (6 bases). V gave up 4 bases and J gave up 1 base, with 14 bases separating them. CDR1 and CDR2 from the germline V gene are SGHRS and YFSETQ. This CDR3 region has 15 residues. In nucleotides, the CDR3 is TGCGCCAGCAGCACTAGGGGGGAAACGAACACTGAAGCTTTCTTT. Translating gives CASSTRGETNTEAFF.

The chain couples TRBV29-1 to TRBJ2-5; D not resolved. Germline assignment: CDR1 SQVTM and CDR2 ANQGSEA. Trimming pared 7 bases from V and 2 bases from J, leaving 14 bases between. CDR3 size: 13 residues. The CDR3 bases are TGCAGCGGAACCACGGACGTACAAGAGACCCAGTACTTC. This translates into CSGTTDVQETQYF.

The chain employs TRBV5-1 and TRBJ2-5; possible D gene TRBD1, 6 bases. The CDR3 runs 15 residues. The germline V and J ends were trimmed by 4 bases and 4 bases, with 17 bases remaining between them. The germline V gene has CDR1 SGHRS and CDR2 YFSETQ. In DNA form, the CDR3 reads TGCGCCAGCAGCCTAGGACAGAAGAGCATAGAGACCCAGTACTTC. Amino acids: CASSLGQKSIETQYF.

The chain has TRBV7-9 and TRBJ1-4; 7 positions match TRBD1. Germline values: CDR1 SEHNR, CDR2 FQNEAQ (reference sequence). The CDR3 is 13 residues long. Trimming cost V 5 bases and J 7 bases; bases outside gene matches: 4. The CDR3 reads CASSRDSSEKLFF. As DNA, the CDR3 is TGTGCCAGCAGCCGGGACAGTAGTGAAAAACTGTTTTTT.

Of note for this clone: In the same sample, other DNA sequences code for this CDR3. This chain uses TRBV27 with TRBJ2-7; either TRBD1 or TRBD2 may fit D (6 bases each). The CDR3 is 15 residues long. V dropped 2 bases and J dropped 2 bases, with 13 bases sitting between them. In germline, CDR1 is MNHEY, CDR2 SMNVEV (reference sequence). CDR3 nucleotide sequence: TGTGCCAGCAGTTTAAGGAGGGGGACCACCTACGAGCAGTACTTC. It encodes CASSLRRGTTYEQYF.

The V and J genes are TRBV5-1 and TRBJ1-1; 8 nucleotides align to TRBD1. Germline values: CDR1 SGHRS, CDR2 YFSETQ. This CDR3 spans 15 amino acids. V gave up 5 bases and J gave up 1 base; unmatched junction bases: 7. The CDR3 DNA is TGCGCCAGCAGGCGCCCCGGGACAGGGAACACTGAAGCTTTCTTT. Its translation is CASRRPGTGNTEAFF.

The chain links TRBV7-2 to TRBJ2-1, with TRBD2 matching over 7 bases. The V segment lost 0 bases and the J segment 2 bases; nucleotides outside the gene matches: 1. The germline V gene encodes CDR1 SGHTA and CDR2 FQGNSA. CDR3 size: 15 residues. CDR3 region: CASSLAGTTYNEQFF. The DNA of the CDR3 is TGTGCCAGCAGCTTAGCCGGGACTACCTACAATGAGCAGTTCTTC.

The chain links TRBV7-2 to TRBJ1-2; possible D gene TRBD1, 6 bases. CDR1 SGHTA and CDR2 FQGNSA come from the germline V gene. This CDR3 spans 13 amino acids. V gave up 3 bases and J gave up 7 bases, with 12 bases separating them. CDR3 region: CASSFSMGAGYTF. The CDR3 DNA is TGTGCCAGCAGCTTCTCCATGGGGGCTGGCTACACCTTC. Based on the CDR3 plus reference TRBV7-2 and TRBJ1-2, the full variable domain is GAGVSQSPSNKVTEKGKDVELRCDPISGHTALYWYRQSLGQGLEFLIYFQGNSAPDKSGLPSDRFSAERTGGSVSTLTIQRTQQEDSAVYLCASSFSMGAGYTFGSGTRLTVV.

The V and J genes are TRBV6-5 and TRBJ2-2, with D perhaps being TRBD1 or TRBD2 (5 bases each). Per the germline V gene, CDR1 is MNHEY and CDR2 is SVGAGI. The CDR3 consists of 15 residues. Trimming stripped 4 bases from V and 6 bases from J, with 15 bases between. The CDR3 loop is CASSSIPRDPGELFF. The CDR3 coding sequence is TGTGCCAGCAGTTCTATCCCCCGGGACCCCGGGGAGCTGTTTTTT.

This clone was found once. The chain carries TRBV7-2 and TRBJ2-3; D may be TRBD1 (5 bases). Looked up from germline, CDR1 is SGHTA and CDR2 is FQGNSA. This CDR3 is 15 amino acids long. V lost 1 base and J lost 6, with 14 bases in between. The CDR3 spells CASSLVRAPGDTQYF. For the CDR3, the DNA is TGTGCCAGCAGCTTAGTTCGGGCCCCAGGGGATACGCAGTATTTT.

This chain links TRBV7-3 with TRBJ2-7, with 9 bases that match TRBD2. This CDR3 has 15 amino acids. Germline V gene sequence: CDR1 SGHTA, CDR2 FQGTGA. With 2 bases clipped from V and 3 bases from J, the junction kept 5 bases outside the gene matches. Here the CDR3 reads CASSLAGGSDYEQYF. In DNA, the CDR3 is TGTGCCAGCAGCTTAGCGGGAGGGTCGGACTACGAGCAGTACTTC. Using reference TRBV7-3 and TRBJ2-7 for the parts outside the CDR3, the full variable domain is GAGVSQTPSNKVTEKGKYVELRCDPISGHTALYWYRQSLGQGPEFLIYFQGTGAADDSGLPNDRFFAVRPEGSVSTLKIQRTERGDSAVYLCASSLAGGSDYEQYFGPGTRLTVT.

The chain links TRBV18 to TRBJ2-7; 10 nucleotides line up with TRBD1. The CDR3 is made up of 15 amino acids. After removal of 1 base from V and 5 bases from J, the junction contained 5 bases not matched to a gene. Germline V gives CDR1 KGHSH, CDR2 LQKENI. The CDR3 loop is CASSPRRQGANEQYF. CDR3 bases: TGTGCCAGCTCACCACGAAGACAGGGGGCTAACGAGCAGTACTTC.

The genes are TRBV7-2 and TRBJ2-7; D gene ambiguous. This CDR3 spans 13 amino acids. Germline V gives CDR1 SGHTA, CDR2 FQGNSA. V gave up 2 bases and J gave up 3 bases, with 8 bases separating them. In DNA form, the CDR3 reads TGTGCCAGCAGCTTATACATAGACTACGAGCAGTACTTC. It is translated as CASSLYIDYEQYF.

This clone has a handful of counts. This sequence joins TRBV6-5 and TRBJ1-5; no clear D gene. The CDR3 length is 13 residues. V lost 5 bases and J lost 4, with 9 bases in between. Germline values: CDR1 MNHEY, CDR2 SVGAGI. CDR3 residues: CASSLQLNQPQHF. The CDR3 DNA is TGTGCCAGCAGTCTACAGCTAAATCAGCCCCAGCATTTT.

The chain carries TRBV14 and TRBJ2-3; D remains unclear. This CDR3 is 15 amino acids long. Germline CDR1 reads SGHDN; CDR2 reads FVKESK. V lost 1 base to trimming and J lost 0 bases, with 8 bases between them. DNA for the CDR3: TGTGCCAGCAGCCAAGGCAGAACTAGCACAGATACGCAGTATTTT. This codes for CASSQGRTSTDTQYF. The complete variable domain, with remaining parts taken from reference TRBV14 and TRBJ2-3, reads EAGVTQFPSHSVIEKGQTVTLRCDPISGHDNLYWYRRVMGKEIKFLLHFVKESKQDESGMPNNRFLAERTGGTYSTLKVQPAELEDSGVYFCASSQGRTSTDTQYFGPGTRLTVL.

This sequence joins TRBV18 and TRBJ2-1, with TRBD2 matching over 8 bases. The length of the CDR3 is 15 residues. Germline-derived CDR1 and CDR2 are KGHSH and LQKENI. Trimming cost V 3 bases and J 6 bases; bases outside gene matches: 7. CDR3 in amino acids: CASSPRGLGSNEQFF. In nucleotides, the CDR3 is TGTGCCAGCTCACCTAGGGGACTAGGGAGCAATGAGCAGTTCTTC.

The chain is built from TRBV14 and TRBJ2-2; D is unclear. The V and J ends lost 4 bases and 6 bases respectively, with 9 bases between them. Per the germline V gene, CDR1 is SGHDN and CDR2 is FVKESK. This CDR3 has 13 amino acids. The CDR3 loop is CASSLRLAGELFF. In DNA form, the CDR3 reads TGTGCCAGCAGCCTTCGGTTGGCCGGGGAGCTGTTTTTT.

The chain uses TRBV28 and TRBJ1-3; 8 bases line up with TRBD1. The CDR3 sequence is 17 residues long. The V gene's germline CDR1 is MDHEN and CDR2 SYDVKM. The trim removed 4 bases at V and 4 bases at J, leaving 12 bases unmatched. Here the CDR3 DNA reads TGTGCCAGCAGTTCCCAAACGACAGGGGCGCCCGGAAACACCATATATTTT. Translating gives CASSSQTTGAPGNTIYF.